This T cell receptor (beta chain) was profiled in a study of regulatory T cells in long-lasting Graves disease. General study results and limits: It was in persistent disease that TRBV28, TRBJ1-2 and TRBJ2-5 were favored.

V lost 2 bases and J lost 8; bases outside the gene matches: 12. The CDR3 totals 17 residues. In germline, CDR1 is MNHEY, CDR2 SVGEGT. This clonotype turned up a few times. The antigen is undetermined. Arm-PCR of CDR3 regions and iRepertoire HTBI primers were the basis on which TCR beta libraries were built. In TCRdb, the multiplex PCR reads were re-called with MiXCR into one record per CDR3 protein. There are approximately 400,000 distinct CDR3 sequences in the sample; approximately 16% occur only once, and about 7.8% lies in the top ten. Indicated time point: newly diagnosed GD, antithyroid drugs for less than 3 months. Extracted RNA from PBMCs served as the source of the TCR library. Diagnoses of Graves' disease were made by American Thyroid Association guidelines. Separately, the same data were catalogued under a study of T cells in Graves' hyperthyroidism and ophthalmopathy. This second study says: Subjects aged 18 to 65 presented with newly diagnosed hyperthyroidism of less than 2 months' duration.

The source material was peripheral blood mononuclear cells (PBMCs), sampled at new diagnosis, from a patient treated with antithyroid drugs. The TCR sequence derives from a woman aged 40-49 years with Graves disease. V usage is TRBV6-2 or TRBV6-3 and J usage is TRBJ2-1; 10 bases are shared with TRBD2. The CDR3 spells CASSYIQASGGGDEQFF. As DNA, the CDR3 is TGTGCCAGCAGTTACATTCAGGCTAGCGGGGGAGGGGATGAGCAGTTCTTC.